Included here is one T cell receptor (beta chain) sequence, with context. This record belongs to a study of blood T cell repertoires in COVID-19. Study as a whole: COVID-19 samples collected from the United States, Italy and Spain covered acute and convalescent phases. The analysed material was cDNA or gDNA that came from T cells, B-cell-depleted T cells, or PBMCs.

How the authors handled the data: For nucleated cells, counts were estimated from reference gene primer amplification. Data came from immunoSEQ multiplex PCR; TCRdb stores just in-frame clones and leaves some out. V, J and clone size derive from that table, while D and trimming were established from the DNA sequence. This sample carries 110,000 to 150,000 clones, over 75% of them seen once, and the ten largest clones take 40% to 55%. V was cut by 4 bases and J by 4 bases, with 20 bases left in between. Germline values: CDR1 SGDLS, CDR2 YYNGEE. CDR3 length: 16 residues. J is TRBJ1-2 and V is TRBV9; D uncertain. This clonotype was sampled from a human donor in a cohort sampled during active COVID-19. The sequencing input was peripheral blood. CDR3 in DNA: TGTGCCAGCAGCCCCCAGGCTTACTCTATCCTCTATGGCTACACCTTC. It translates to CASSPQAYSILYGYTF. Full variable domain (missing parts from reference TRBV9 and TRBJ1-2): DSGVTQTPKHLITATGQRVTLRCSPRSGDLSVYWYQQSLDQGLQFLIQYYNGEERAKGNILERFSAQQFPDLHSELNLSSLELGDSALYFCASSPQAYSILYGYTFGSGTRLTVV.